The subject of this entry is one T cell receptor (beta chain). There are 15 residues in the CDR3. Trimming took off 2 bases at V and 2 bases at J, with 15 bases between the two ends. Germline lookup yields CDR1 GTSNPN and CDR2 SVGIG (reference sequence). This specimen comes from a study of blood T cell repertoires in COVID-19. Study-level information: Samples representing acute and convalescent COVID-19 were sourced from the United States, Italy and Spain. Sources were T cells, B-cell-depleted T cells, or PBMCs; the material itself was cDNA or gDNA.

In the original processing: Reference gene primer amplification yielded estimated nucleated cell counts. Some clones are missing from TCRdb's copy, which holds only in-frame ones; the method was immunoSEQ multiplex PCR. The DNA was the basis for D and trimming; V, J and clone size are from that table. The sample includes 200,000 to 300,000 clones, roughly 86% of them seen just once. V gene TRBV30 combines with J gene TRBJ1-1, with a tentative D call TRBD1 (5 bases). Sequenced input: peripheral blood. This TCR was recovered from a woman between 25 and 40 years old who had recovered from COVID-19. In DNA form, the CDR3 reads TGTGCCTGGAGTCCCAAAGGGGTCTTTAACACTGAAGCTTTCTTT. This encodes CAWSPKGVFNTEAFF.